Below, 9 T cell receptor beta chains from the same sample are listed, as sequenced in a study of blood T cell repertoires in COVID-19. Sequencing used immunoSEQ multiplex PCR; TCRdb keeps in-frame clones, though not all of them. The table lists 13,000 to 15,000 clones, about 83% of them singletons. Material for sequencing was peripheral blood. The receptors here all came from a woman aged 60-75 years with acute or convalescent COVID-19.

This chain's CDR3 is CSVNVGGRTDTQYF. The CDR3 DNA sequence: TGCAGCGTTAATGTGGGGGGGAGGACAGATACGCAGTATTTT. The rearrangement links TRBV29-1 to TRBJ2-3, with 7 bases fitting TRBD2. Germline V CDR1 and CDR2: SQVTM, ANQGSEA. Trimming at V came to 5 bases and at J to 3 bases, leaving 8 bases not matched to a gene. The length of the CDR3 is 14 residues.

The CDR3 region has the DNA TGTGCCAGCAGCTTTTACGGGGTATTAGCCAAAAACATTCAGTACTTC. It specifies CASSFYGVLAKNIQYF. This chain uses TRBV5-6 with TRBJ2-4, with a weak D call TRBD2 (5 bases). V was trimmed by 2 bases and J by 0 bases, leaving 12 bases between them. Germline V CDR1 and CDR2: SGHDT, YYEEEE. The CDR3 is 16 residues long.

This rearrangement joins TRBV19 to TRBJ2-2; 10 bases line up with TRBD2. This CDR3 has 15 amino acids. The junction had 6 bases not matched to a gene; V was cut back by 7 bases and J by 4 bases. Germline V gene sequence: CDR1 LNHDA, CDR2 SQIVND (reference sequence). CDR3 nucleotides: TGTGCCAGTAAAGCGGGGGGGCGTGGCACCGGGGAGCTGTTTTTT. Translating it yields CASKAGGRGTGELFF.

This sequence joins TRBV10-1 and TRBJ2-7; 8 positions match TRBD1. V lost 4 bases and J lost 4; bases outside the gene matches: 15. This CDR3 has 17 residues. Germline lookup yields CDR1 WNHNN and CDR2 SYGVQD (reference sequence). CDR3 coding DNA: TGCGCCAGCAGTGCAAACCTCGGGACAGGTGAGGGGTACGAGCAGTACTTC. Amino acid sequence: CASSANLGTGEGYEQYF.

The sample holds one count of this clone. The chain recombines TRBV3-1 (or the pseudogene TRBV3-2) with TRBJ2-7; 8 bases are shared with TRBD1. Germline V gives CDR1 LGHDT, CDR2 YNNKEL (reference sequence). The CDR3 totals 16 residues. J was trimmed by 0 bases and V by 1 base; bases with no gene match: 5. The CDR3, as DNA: TGTGCCAGCAGCCAAGCCCGGACAGGGAGCTCCTACGAGCAGTACTTC. Its translation: CASSQARTGSSYEQYF.

V usage is TRBV6-6 and J usage is TRBJ2-3; D ambiguous. V was clipped by 0 bases and J by 0 bases, with 10 bases between them. The germline CDR1 and CDR2 sequences are MNHNY and SVGAGI (reference sequence). This CDR3 comprises 16 residues. The CDR3: CASSYSSVASTDTQYF. The DNA of the CDR3 is TGTGCCAGCAGTTACTCGAGCGTCGCGAGCACAGATACGCAGTATTTT.

This clone was detected only a few times. This rearrangement joins TRBV27 to TRBJ1-1, with 7 bases identical to TRBD1. The germline V gene has CDR1 MNHEY and CDR2 SMNVEV (reference sequence). The length of the CDR3 is 14 residues. V was clipped by 5 bases and J by 1 base; unmatched bases: 4. CDR3 amino acids: CASSIRQGNTEAFF. CDR3 bases: TGTGCCAGCAGTATCCGACAGGGGAACACTGAAGCTTTCTTT.

The chain uses TRBV3-1 (or the pseudogene TRBV3-2) and TRBJ1-5, with TRBD1 identical over 7 bases. The J segment lost 5 bases and the V segment lost 4 bases, leaving 2 bases of the junction unmatched. Germline CDR1 is LGHDT and CDR2 is YNNKEL (reference sequence). CDR3 size: 13 residues. The chain's CDR3 is CASSPDRDQPQHF. For the CDR3, the DNA is TGTGCCAGCAGCCCCGACAGGGATCAGCCCCAGCATTTT.

CDR3 in amino acids: CASSPGTSGELFF. The DNA of the CDR3 is TGCGCCAGCAGCCCGGGGACTAGCGGGGAGCTGTTTTTT. The chain joins TRBV5-1 to TRBJ2-2; 8 bases match TRBD2. This CDR3 is 13 amino acids long. Germline-derived CDR1 and CDR2 are SGHRS and YFSETQ. V was clipped by 4 bases and J by 7 bases; unmatched bases: 3. Drawing the rest from reference TRBV5-1 and TRBJ2-2, the complete variable domain is KAGVTQTPRYLIKTRGQQVTLSCSPISGHRSVSWYQQTPGQGLQFLFEYFSETQRNKGNFPGRFSGRQFSNSRSEMNVSTLELGDSALYLCASSPGTSGELFFGEGSRLTVL.